This TCR beta chain was recorded in a study of monozygotic twins with inflammatory bowel disease. The study's findings and limits: Healthy co-twins exceeded IBD patients in TCRbeta diversity as measured by inverse Simpson.

Germline V lookup: CDR1 DFQATT, CDR2 SNEGSKA (reference sequence). This CDR3 has 15 amino acids. Every TCR library drew on 3500 ng of total RNA. TCRdb re-called the 5' RACE reads; one entry per CDR3 protein, DNA not given. Its table records roughly 150,000 distinct CDR3 sequences. Every donor provided one blood sample measuring less than 3 ml. About this clonotype itself: Antigen specificity is unknown.

This clonotype was sampled from a human donor with ulcerative colitis or Crohn's disease, or a healthy co-twin of an affected twin (not recorded which). The specimen was blood. V gene TRBV20-1 combines with J gene TRBJ2-5; TCRdb's assignment of TRBD1 cannot be checked, as there is no DNA. CDR3 sequence: CSARVRGGRGETQYF.